What follows describes a single TCR beta chain. The junction departs from germline at one end; a sequencing error may be responsible. CDR1 is SGHVS, CDR2 FQNEAQ, per germline. This CDR3 has 13 residues. Some clones are missing from TCRdb's copy, which holds only in-frame ones; the method was immunoSEQ multiplex PCR. This table has tens of thousands of clones, roughly nine tenths appearing once. Treatment of the sample: preoperative locoregional IRX-2 cytokine immunotherapy. Samples came from a phase Ib trial of preoperative locoregional IRX-2 cytokine immunotherapy. The sample originates from a study of preoperative IRX-2 immunotherapy in early breast cancer.

The gene calls are TRBV7-8 and TRBJ1-3; D is unclear. This sample comprised tumor tissue, obtained after IRX-2 immunotherapy. The sequence derives from a human donor with breast cancer. The CDR3 protein is CASSLDAGNTIYF. CDR3 bases: TGTGCCAGCAGTTTAGACGCAGGAAACACCATATATTTT. Drawing the rest from reference TRBV7-8 and TRBJ1-3, the complete variable domain is GAGVSQSPRYKVAKRGQDVALRCDPISGHVSLFWYQQALGQGPEFLTYFQNEAQLDKSGLPSDRFFAERPEGSVSTLKIQRTQQEDSAVYLCASSLDAGNTIYFGEGSWLTVV.